This TCR beta chain was documented in a study of blood T cell repertoires in COVID-19. Whole-study context: From the United States, Italy and Spain came samples of acute and convalescent COVID-19. PBMCs, B-cell-depleted T cells, or T cells were the source of the cDNA or gDNA that made up the material.

In the source study's methods: Reference gene primer amplification in the assay estimated nucleated cell counts. The data were produced by immunoSEQ multiplex PCR, yet TCRdb's version contains in-frame clones alone and is incomplete. Clonal size and the V and J genes are those of that table, whereas D and trimming came from the DNA. The sample includes roughly 57,000 clones, more than 80% of them seen just once. CDR1 and CDR2 from the germline V gene are MNHNY and SVGAGI (reference sequence). V dropped 6 bases and J dropped 6 bases, with 24 bases sitting between them. CDR3 length equals 16 residues. Sequenced input: peripheral blood. The rearrangement joins TRBV6-6 to TRBJ2-7, with D tentatively TRBD1 (7 bases). This sequence originates from a human donor in a cohort sampled during active COVID-19. CDR3 protein: CASRNSRGQGDAEQYF. CDR3 DNA: TGTGCCAGCAGAAATTCCCGGGGGCAGGGGGACGCCGAGCAGTACTTC.